Listed below are T cell receptor beta chains from one sample, sequenced in a study of a mutant IDH1 vaccine in newly diagnosed glioma. TCRdb keeps only in-frame clones here, not all; method: immunoSEQ multiplex PCR. The sample records about 68,000 clones, around 82% being singletons. These receptors are not linked to any known antigen. The sequencing used PBMCs, collected from a glioma patient whose treatment included an IDH1 peptide vaccine. The source is a man between 18 and 35 years old with glioma. Both conserved end residues are part of each CDR3. The D gene is left open where the match is weak. Not all rows give a size; the values are once, few, many and, for expanded clones, a class.

D	V	size	J	CDR3	DNA
.	TRBV30	.	TRBJ1-2	CAWSVLAGYTF	TGTGCCTGGAGTGTACTGGCCGGCTACACCTTC
TRBD1	TRBV7-9	.	TRBJ1-3	CASSPRQGGIPIYF	TGTGCCAGCAGCCCACGACAGGGTGGTATTCCCATATATTTT
.	TRBV30	.	TRBJ2-3	CAWSVPPNTDTQYF	TGTGCCTGGAGTGTACCCCCAAACACAGATACGCAGTATTTT
TRBD1	TRBV9	.	TRBJ1-2	CASRVTGTGDYGYTF	TGTGCCAGCAGGGTAACCGGGACAGGTGACTATGGCTACACCTTC
.	TRBV29-1	.	TRBJ2-3	CSVSKDSTDTQYF	TGCAGCGTTTCAAAGGACAGCACAGATACGCAGTATTTT
.	TRBV7-2	.	TRBJ1-2	CASSLAHWDGYTF	TGTGCCAGCAGCTTAGCGCATTGGGATGGCTACACCTTC
.	TRBV5-4	.	TRBJ2-1	CASSLGSTRDNEQFF	TGTGCCAGCAGCTTGGGGTCGACAAGAGACAATGAGCAGTTCTTC
.	TRBV27	.	TRBJ1-1	CASFQGMNTEAFF	TGTGCCAGCTTTCAGGGGATGAACACTGAAGCTTTCTTT
TRBD1	TRBV19	.	TRBJ1-2	CASSVGTGSYGYTF	TGTGCCAGTAGTGTAGGGACAGGATCCTATGGCTACACCTTC
.	TRBV19	.	TRBJ1-1	CASSIDHIRGSTEAFF	TGTGCCAGTAGTATAGATCATATAAGGGGGTCCACTGAAGCTTTCTTT
.	TRBV7-6	.	TRBJ2-1	CASSLSGGPYNEQFF	TGTGCCAGCAGCTTAAGTGGGGGCCCCTACAATGAGCAGTTCTTC
.	TRBV6-1	.	TRBJ1-1	CASWRGKNTEAFF	TGTGCCAGCTGGAGGGGGAAGAACACTGAAGCTTTCTTT
.	TRBV15	.	TRBJ1-5	CATSSRQNNQPQHF	TGTGCCACCAGCAGCAGGCAAAACAATCAGCCCCAGCATTTT
.	TRBV7-9	.	TRBJ1-2	CASSEDRNYGYTF	TGTGCCAGCAGCGAAGACAGAAACTATGGCTACACCTTC
.	TRBV30	.	TRBJ1-1	CACHTQAFF	TGTGCCTGTCACACCCAGGCTTTCTTT
TRBD1	TRBV9	.	TRBJ1-2	CASSDGTGAYYGYTF	TGTGCCAGCAGCGATGGGACAGGGGCCTACTATGGCTACACCTTC
TRBD1	TRBV5-1	.	TRBJ1-6	CASSSGDRGNSPLHF	TGCGCCAGCAGCTCAGGGGACAGGGGTAATTCACCCCTCCACTTT
TRBD2	TRBV6-6	once	TRBJ2-7	CASRPIGSGSSYEQYF	TGTGCCAGCAGACCCATAGGTAGCGGGAGTTCCTACGAGCAGTACTTC
.	TRBV7-3	once	TRBJ2-1	CASSFLLVRSYYNEQFF	TGTGCCAGCAGCTTCTTATTAGTCAGGTCCTACTACAATGAGCAGTTCTTC
.	TRBV5-4	.	TRBJ1-2	CASSPPKTGPTDYTF	TGTGCCAGCAGCCCACCGAAGACAGGTCCCACGGACTACACCTTC
TRBD2	TRBV19	.	TRBJ2-7	CASTGLAHEQYF	TGTGCCAGCACGGGACTAGCGCACGAGCAGTACTTC
.	TRBV5-1	.	TRBJ1-4	CASSLRGATNEKLFF	TGCGCCAGCAGTCTCCGGGGGGCAACTAATGAAAAACTGTTTTTT
.	TRBV2	few	TRBJ1-1	CASTLRAEAFF	TGTGCCAGCACCTTAAGGGCTGAAGCTTTCTTT
.	TRBV6-5	.	TRBJ2-3	CASSYIGAGTDTQYF	TGTGCCAGCAGTTACATAGGGGCCGGGACAGATACGCAGTATTTT
TRBD2	TRBV7-6	.	TRBJ2-1	CASSLVGAGVGEQFF	TGTGCCAGCAGCTTAGTTGGGGCGGGGGTTGGTGAGCAGTTCTTC
TRBD2	TRBV4-3	.	TRBJ2-3	CASSQDTGGLADTQYF	TGCGCCAGCAGCCAAGATACGGGGGGACTAGCGGATACGCAGTATTTT
TRBD1	TRBV5-1	.	TRBJ1-5	CASSLASVNRDRGAQHF	TGCGCCAGCAGCTTGGCCTCAGTAAACCGGGACAGGGGGGCCCAGCATTTT
TRBD2	TRBV5-5	.	TRBJ2-3	CASSASGGAADTQYF	TGTGCCAGCAGCGCTAGCGGGGGGGCGGCAGATACGCAGTATTTT
TRBD1	TRBV10-2	.	TRBJ1-1	CASSEWDSSPNTEAFF	TGCGCCAGCAGTGAGTGGGACAGCAGTCCGAACACTGAAGCTTTCTTT
TRBD2	TRBV2	.	TRBJ2-7	CASRSTGGSYEQYF	TGTGCCAGCAGGTCGACGGGGGGCTCCTACGAGCAGTACTTC
TRBD2	TRBV30	.	TRBJ2-7	CAWARGGVIYEQYF	TGTGCCTGGGCCCGGGGAGGGGTGATATACGAGCAGTACTTC
.	TRBV19	few	TRBJ1-5	CASSARDGNQPQHF	TGTGCCAGTAGTGCCCGGGACGGGAATCAGCCCCAGCATTTT
TRBD2	TRBV11-1	.	TRBJ2-7	CASSPGTSGRKEQYF	TGTGCCAGCAGCCCCGGGACTAGCGGGAGGAAAGAGCAGTACTTC
.	TRBV18	.	TRBJ1-1	CASSAARNTEAFF	TGTGCCAGCTCGGCTGCTAGGAACACTGAAGCTTTCTTT
TRBD1	TRBV19	.	TRBJ1-6	CASSPGQGASSPLHF	TGTGCCAGTAGTCCCGGACAGGGGGCGTCTTCACCCCTCCACTTT
.	TRBV6-4	.	TRBJ1-2	CASSQSASWGYGYTF	TGTGCCAGCTCCCAATCCGCCTCCTGGGGATATGGCTACACCTTC
.	TRBV14	.	TRBJ2-1	CASSQWLAYNEQFF	TGTGCCAGCAGCCAGTGGCTAGCCTACAATGAGCAGTTCTTC
.	TRBV18	.	TRBJ1-2	CASSPKAYDYGYTF	TGTGCCAGCTCACCTAAGGCGTACGACTATGGCTACACCTTC
.	TRBV30	few	TRBJ1-5	CAWSLPGRANQPQHF	TGTGCCTGGAGTCTACCAGGGAGGGCGAATCAGCCCCAGCATTTT
.	TRBV5-6	.	TRBJ1-5	CASSLGGQGHQPQHF	TGTGCCAGCAGCTTGGGTGGGCAGGGACATCAGCCCCAGCATTTT
TRBD1	TRBV7-2	.	TRBJ1-2	CASSLGQAANYGYTF	TGTGCCAGCAGCCTTGGACAGGCCGCTAACTATGGCTACACCTTC